This T cell receptor beta chain derives from a study of T-cell reconstitution after alpha-beta-depleted transplantation in children. This CDR3 comprises 20 residues. V was shortened by 7 bases and J by 0 bases, with 28 bases between the two germline ends. Unique molecular identifiers were incorporated when the TCRbeta library was constructed. TCRdb reanalysed the PCR reads using MiXCR and keeps one entry per CDR3 protein. The table records some 250,000 distinct CDR3 sequences, more than 10% of them present only once. This clonotype was counted ten times or more. Specimen: PBMCs from the stem cell graft donor, collected from the stem cell graft. The clonotype comes from a human donor who donated a stem cell graft to a child with acute lymphoblastic leukemia. The chain couples TRBV12-3 or TRBV12-4 to TRBJ1-3, with a possible D match to TRBD1 (5 bases). CDR3 sequence reads: CASKVARGSISLLSGNTIYF. For the CDR3, the DNA is TGTGCCAGCAAGGTCGCGAGGGGCAGCATCTCCCTCCTCTCTGGAAACACCATATATTTT.